This TCR beta chain was documented in a study of breast tumors, draining lymph nodes, adjacent tissues. Findings and limits, study-wide: That most tumor T cells come from lymph nodes remained unproven. Tumors had less TCR diversity than lymph nodes, more than nontumor tissue. Data fit most tumor T cells coming from lymph node, expanding in tumor. Compared with basal-like, luminal-like tumors shared significantly more repertoire with nontumor tissue.

TCRdb called the multiplex PCR reads again in MiXCR, with one record for every CDR3 protein. The sample contains tens of thousands of distinct CDR3 sequences, just over 35% of which appear only once. This clonotype was seen many times. Its antigen is not known. Germline CDR1 and CDR2: SEHNR and FQNEAQ (reference sequence). The CDR3 is made up of 16 amino acids. V was pared by 2 bases and J by 3 bases, with 7 bases of the junction left unmatched. This sequence joins TRBV7-9 and TRBJ2-3, with 8 bases matching TRBD1. Sequenced sample: breast tumor tissue. The sequence was obtained from a female donor with breast cancer. Some clones in this sample may be carry-over from other donors' samples. The CDR3 loop reads CASSLRQGLRTDTQYF. Here the CDR3 DNA reads TGTGCCAGCAGCTTAAGACAGGGGCTAAGGACAGATACGCAGTATTTT.